The clone carrying this T cell receptor beta chain is large. The sample belongs to a study of read filtering for tumor transcriptome and immune sequencing. Across the whole study: The cohort had more than 16 men and some 13 women aged about 47 to 90, mean around 66 years.

Every patient had bone marrow sampled while the disease was active. The library was built from 400 ng RNA with molecular barcoded adaptors for alpha/delta and beta/gamma chains. TCRdb re-derived calls from the reads in MiXCR, one entry per CDR3 protein. Here the sample spans about 5,500 distinct CDR3 sequences, roughly 20% being singletons. The sequencing input was a population of CD138-negative cells sorted from bone marrow. This clonotype was obtained from a donor over 35 with multiple myeloma.

The CDR3 sequence is CASSEPLDNEQFF. The CDR3 region has the DNA TGTGCCAGCAGCGAACCCCTGGACAATGAGCAGTTCTTC. The chain combines TRBV27 with TRBJ2-1; D unresolved. The CDR3 runs to 13 residues. Germline V gene data show CDR1 as MNHEY and CDR2 as SMNVEV (reference sequence). Trimming pared 6 bases from V and 5 bases from J, leaving 11 bases between.